This T cell receptor beta chain was captured in a study of cytomegalovirus exposure and HLA in healthy donors. Study findings and constraints: Differences between HLA loci emerged in a later analysis of TCR association rates, with DRB1 most and HLA-C fewest.

For this clone: Its specificity is unknown.

Per germline, CDR1 MNHEY and CDR2 SVGAGI. The CDR3 is made up of 14 amino acids. The ends lost 10 bases at V and 2 bases at J; junction bases unmatched: 8. PCR employed 60 Vbeta and 13 Jbeta primers. The method was immunoSEQ multiplex PCR; TCRdb's version includes in-frame clones alone and lacks a portion of them. The sample includes about 120,000 clones, roughly 80% of them seen just once. The sample was PBMCs. The chain recombines TRBV6-5 with TRBJ2-1; 7 positions agree with TRBD2. The origin of this receptor is a female donor in good health and CMV-seropositive. The CDR3 sequence: CATRRGVAYNEQFF. For the CDR3, the DNA is TGTGCCACCCGTCGGGGGGTGGCCTACAATGAGCAGTTCTTC.